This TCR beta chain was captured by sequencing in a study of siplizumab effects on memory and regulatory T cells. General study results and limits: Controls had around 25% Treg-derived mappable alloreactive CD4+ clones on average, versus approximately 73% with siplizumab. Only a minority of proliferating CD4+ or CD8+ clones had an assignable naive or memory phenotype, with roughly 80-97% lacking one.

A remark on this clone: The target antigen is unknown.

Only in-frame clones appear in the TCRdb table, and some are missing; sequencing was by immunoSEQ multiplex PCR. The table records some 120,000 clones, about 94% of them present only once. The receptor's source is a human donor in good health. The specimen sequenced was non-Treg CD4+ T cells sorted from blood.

The CDR3: CASMGRVNGYTF. The CDR3 nucleotides are TGTGCCAGCATGGGCAGGGTTAATGGCTACACCTTC. This chain connects TRBV2 to TRBJ1-2; the D gene is possibly TRBD1 (5 bases). Germline-derived CDR1 and CDR2 are SNHLY and FYNNEI. The V end was cut by 7 bases, the J end by 6 bases, with 12 bases between. This CDR3 spans 12 amino acids.